This record looks at one T cell receptor (beta chain) sequence and its context. Its antigen is currently not known. The record has no base qualities; no much larger clone is one base away. Relative to germline, V is 4 bases shorter and J is 4 bases shorter, with 18 bases between their ends. From the cysteine through the phenylalanine, the CDR3 covers 15 amino acids. Of the read, only the CDR3 DNA is kept; its 45 bases are in frame from base 1. Looking up the germline V gene (reference sequence) yields CDR1 SGHKS and CDR2 YYEKEE. The record originates from a study of T-cell reconstitution after alpha-beta-depleted transplantation in children (dated by TCRdb to the mid-2010s). With regard to the full study: The study quantitatively tracked T-cell immune reconstitution after TCRalphabeta/CD19-depleted allogeneic hematopoietic cell transplantation in children using TCR repertoire profiling. Results and caveats for the whole study, not just this receptor: Over subsequent months, a decline in hyperexpanded clone frequencies was noted, and after one year, T-cell counts and TCRbeta diversity were mostly ascribed to newly produced T cells. Apparently early alphabetaT-cell count recovery about two months after transplant reportedly relied on only several hundred rapidly expanded clones derived from non-depleted graft cells. The high TCRbeta diversity at day 60 in some patients was ascribed to recipient T cells and intrathymic progenitors that had survived conditioning.

In light of the paper, this sample's treatment or condition label describes: allogeneic hematopoietic cell transplantation with graft depleted of TCRalphabeta T cells and CD19 B cells. Transplant recipients were children who received TCRalphabeta/CD19-depleted allogeneic hematopoietic cell grafts. The protocol used for the library was PCR. The reads were generated on an Illumina HiSeq 2500. Molecular barcoding was employed in the preparation of TCR libraries, with unique molecular identifiers being used to normalize TCRbeta repertoire quantification. TCRdb trimmed the raw reads at Q25, called clones with MiXCR and kept productive beta chains. Rows matching on CDR3 protein sequence are summarized as one entry with the most common DNA and genes. The sample table records some 200,000 distinct CDR3 sequences; about 6.6% of these occur just once. Of the sample, 5.5% falls within the top ten clones.

The rearrangement combines TRBV5-5 with TRBJ2-7, and TRBD2 may be the D gene, going by 5 matching bases. The TCR comes from a boy aged 2 to 9 with acute lymphoblastic leukemia, due to receive a stem cell transplant. The material sequenced was PBMCs, taken before TCRalphabeta/CD19-depleted stem cell transplant. The DNA is TGTGCCAGCAGCAGACGGAGAGGGAGATATTACGAGCAGTACTTC. The encoded protein is CASSRRRGRYYEQYF.